These 24 T cell receptor beta chains were all obtained from the same sample, sequenced in a study of blood T cell repertoires in COVID-19. Using immunoSEQ multiplex PCR, the repertoire was profiled, and TCRdb retains in-frame clones only, with some absent. The table includes some 220,000 clones, roughly 84% detected once. The sample comprised peripheral blood. The source is a middle-aged man who had recovered from COVID-19.

This rearrangement joins TRBV27 to TRBJ2-7, with TRBD2 matching 7 bases. V shed 4 bases and J 4 bases; nucleotides not matched to a gene: 7. The CDR3 is made up of 14 amino acids. The germline CDR1 and CDR2 sequences are MNHEY and SMNVEV (reference sequence). CDR3 nucleotides: TGTGCCAGCAGTTGGGCGGGAGAGGGATACGAGCAGTACTTC. Protein product: CASSWAGEGYEQYF.

In nucleotides, the CDR3 is TGCGCCAGCAGAATACAGGGGTCCACCAAAAACATTCAGTACTTC. Its protein product is CASRIQGSTKNIQYF. This rearrangement joins TRBV10-2 to TRBJ2-4; 7 bases are a match to TRBD1. Trimming took 6 bases from V and 2 from J; bases not matched to a gene: 7. CDR1 WSHSY and CDR2 SAAADI come from the germline V gene. The CDR3 covers 15 residues.

The chain joins TRBV19 to TRBJ2-1; D ambiguous. The CDR3 consists of 14 residues. Germline CDR1 and CDR2: LNHDA and SQIVND (reference sequence). The V and J ends lost 2 bases and 11 bases respectively, with 16 bases between them. CDR3 nucleotides: TGTGCCAGTAGTATAAGGTCAGGTAGATCCCAGCAGTTCTTC. It codes for CASSIRSGRSQQFF. Drawing the rest from reference TRBV19 and TRBJ2-1, the complete variable domain is DGGITQSPKYLFRKEGQNVTLSCEQNLNHDAMYWYRQDPGQGLRLIYYSQIVNDFQKGDIAEGYSVSREKKESFPLTVTSAQKNPTAFYLCASSIRSGRSQQFFGPGTRLTVL.

V gene TRBV6-5 combines with J gene TRBJ2-2; 12 bases agree with TRBD1. CDR1 is MNHEY, CDR2 SVGAGI, per germline. This CDR3 contains 15 residues. V shed 7 bases, J shed 7 bases, and the junction held 7 bases outside the gene matches. CDR3 sequence (DNA): TGTGCCAGCACCAGGGACAGGGGGCTGGTCGGGGAGCTGTTTTTT. As protein: CASTRDRGLVGELFF.

This chain links TRBV27 with TRBJ2-3; 9 bases fit TRBD1. There are 15 residues in the CDR3. Germline lookup yields CDR1 MNHEY and CDR2 SMNVEV (reference sequence). V lost 5 bases to trimming and J lost 5 bases; unmatched junction nucleotides: 8. CDR3 sequence: CASSPRGQGKDTQYF. In DNA, the CDR3 is TGTGCCAGCAGTCCGCGAGGACAGGGGAAAGATACGCAGTATTTT.

There are a few counts of this clone. V usage is TRBV27 and J usage is TRBJ2-7; D possibly corresponds to TRBD2 (6 bases). This CDR3 is 15 amino acids long. Between the trimmed V and J ends, which lost 1 base and 0 bases, there was a span of 10 bases. CDR1 MNHEY and CDR2 SMNVEV come from the germline V gene (reference sequence). The CDR3, as DNA: TGTGCCAGCAGTTTATACGGCGGGACCTCCTACGAGCAGTACTTC. Translating it yields CASSLYGGTSYEQYF.

The sample holds a few counts of this clone. This chain connects TRBV6-5 to TRBJ2-1, with a possible D match to TRBD2 (6 bases). Per germline, CDR1 MNHEY and CDR2 SVGAGI. V shed 8 bases and J shed 4 bases, with 15 bases lying between them. CDR3 size: 14 residues. CDR3: CASRISGKYNEQFF. Here the CDR3 DNA reads TGTGCCAGCCGAATTAGCGGAAAGTACAATGAGCAGTTCTTC.

This chain links TRBV19 with TRBJ2-2, with 11 bases fitting TRBD1. The CDR3 has 14 residues. With 8 bases clipped from V and 5 bases from J, the junction kept 4 bases outside the gene matches. Germline V gene sequence: CDR1 LNHDA, CDR2 SQIVND (reference sequence). The CDR3 spells CASEGQGGTGELFF. The CDR3 DNA follows: TGTGCCAGTGAGGGACAGGGGGGTACCGGGGAGCTGTTTTTT.

The chain links TRBV28 to TRBJ1-3; tentatively, D is TRBD1 (6 bases). This CDR3 has 12 amino acids. Deletions cut 4 bases from V and 11 bases from J, with 12 bases between. Per germline, CDR1 MDHEN and CDR2 SYDVKM. CDR3: CASSSPGHAIYF. The CDR3 DNA follows: TGTGCCAGCAGTTCCCCGGGACACGCCATATATTTT.

The chain recombines TRBV28 with TRBJ2-5; 9 positions match TRBD1. CDR1 MDHEN and CDR2 SYDVKM come from the germline V gene. The CDR3 spans 13 residues. J was trimmed by 4 bases and V by 6 bases; bases with no gene match: 3. The CDR3 reads CASRTTGGETQYF. The CDR3 DNA follows: TGTGCCAGCAGGACGACAGGGGGAGAGACCCAGTACTTC.

The chain has TRBV5-4 and TRBJ1-2, with TRBD1 as a possible D gene (6 bases). The CDR3 totals 18 residues. From germline, CDR1 is SGHNT and CDR2 YYREEE (reference sequence). The germline V and J ends were trimmed by 5 bases and 2 bases, with 25 bases remaining between them. The CDR3 coding sequence is TGTGCCAGCAGTTTTTCTTTAACAGGACAGACGGGGAACTATGGCTACACCTTC. It specifies CASSFSLTGQTGNYGYTF.

The chain recombines TRBV24-1 with TRBJ1-4, with D possibly matching TRBD1 (5 bases). Germline CDR1 is KGHDR and CDR2 is SFDVKD. CDR3 size: 14 residues. The V end was cut by 4 bases, the J end by 8 bases, with 13 bases between. Written as DNA, the CDR3 is TGTGCCACCAGTGAGTCAGGGAGGATGGAAAAACTGTTTTTT. Amino acids: CATSESGRMEKLFF.

The rearrangement joins TRBV7-9 to TRBJ1-1; no reliable D call. Germline CDR1 reads SEHNR; CDR2 reads FQNEAQ (reference sequence). Deletions cut 7 bases from V and 4 bases from J, with 19 bases between. The CDR3 sequence is 15 residues long. This chain's CDR3 is CASNLRGGGITEAFF. CDR3 DNA: TGTGCCAGCAATTTGAGAGGCGGAGGGATCACTGAAGCTTTCTTT.

The chain couples TRBV6-6 to TRBJ1-2, with D possibly matching TRBD1 (5 bases). This CDR3 region has 14 residues. The germline V gene encodes CDR1 MNHNY and CDR2 SVGAGI (reference sequence). Trimming pared 3 bases from V and 8 bases from J, leaving 16 bases between. CDR3 bases: TGTGCCAGCAGTTATGACTGGGGCGGTCGCGGCTACACCTTC. Translating gives CASSYDWGGRGYTF.

V and J are TRBV18 and TRBJ2-1; D perhaps matches TRBD2 (6 bases). This CDR3 comprises 14 residues. Germline V gene data show CDR1 as KGHSH and CDR2 as LQKENI. V lost 7 bases to trimming and J lost 9 bases, with 19 bases between them. The CDR3 here is CASCGGKHWCEQFF. CDR3 coding DNA: TGTGCCAGCTGCGGCGGGAAGCATTGGTGTGAGCAGTTCTTC.

V and J are TRBV9 and TRBJ2-2; 8 bases fit TRBD2. The length of the CDR3 is 17 residues. Looked up from germline, CDR1 is SGDLS and CDR2 is YYNGEE. V trimming: 2 bases; J trimming: 1 base; junction bases outside the gene matches: 7. The CDR3 protein is CASSVRMAGGNTGELFF. The CDR3 DNA sequence: TGTGCCAGCAGCGTTCGTATGGCGGGGGGGAACACCGGGGAGCTGTTTTTT.

The chain joins TRBV5-1 to TRBJ2-3; tentative D call: TRBD2 (6 bases). The V and J ends lost 3 bases and 2 bases respectively, with 10 bases between them. Germline CDR1 SGHRS, CDR2 YFSETQ. CDR3 length: 14 amino acids. The CDR3 nucleotides read TGCGCCAGCAGCTGGGGACTTGTCACAGATACGCAGTATTTT. It translates to CASSWGLVTDTQYF. Full variable domain (outside the CDR3, taken from reference TRBV5-1 and TRBJ2-3): KAGVTQTPRYLIKTRGQQVTLSCSPISGHRSVSWYQQTPGQGLQFLFEYFSETQRNKGNFPGRFSGRQFSNSRSEMNVSTLELGDSALYLCASSWGLVTDTQYFGPGTRLTVL.

This rearrangement joins TRBV28 to TRBJ2-7, with D tentatively TRBD2 (6 bases). The CDR3 spans 12 residues. Between the trimmed V and J ends, which lost 8 bases and 3 bases, there was a span of 11 bases. Looked up from germline, CDR1 is MDHEN and CDR2 is SYDVKM. The CDR3 sequence is CASEGGNYEQYF. CDR3 DNA: TGTGCCAGCGAGGGCGGGAACTACGAGCAGTACTTC.

The chain uses TRBV19 and TRBJ1-1, with D perhaps matching TRBD1 (5 bases). V shed 4 bases and J shed 4 bases, with 7 bases lying between them. Germline loops: CDR1 LNHDA, CDR2 SQIVND (reference sequence). CDR3 length equals 12 residues. CDR3 coding DNA: TGTGCCAGTAGTAGACAGTTCACTGAAGCTTTCTTT. It is translated as CASSRQFTEAFF.

This clone appeared a few times. The rearrangement uses TRBV7-9 and TRBJ2-7, with 10 bases identical to TRBD2. The CDR3 totals 14 residues. From germline, CDR1 is SEHNR and CDR2 FQNEAQ (reference sequence). V shed 4 bases, J shed 3 bases, and the junction held 3 bases outside the gene matches. This CDR3 reads CASSSSGRVYEQYF. CDR3 nucleotides: TGTGCCAGCAGCTCTAGCGGGAGAGTCTACGAGCAGTACTTC.

This clone has only one observation. This chain links TRBV7-9 with TRBJ2-1; 11 bases line up with TRBD2. The CDR3 is 15 amino acids. Trimming took 4 bases from V and 6 from J; bases not matched to a gene: 5. The germline gives CDR1 SEHNR, CDR2 FQNEAQ (reference sequence). CDR3 residues: CASSSLAGAGNEQFF. The CDR3 nucleotides are TGTGCCAGCAGCTCACTAGCGGGAGCGGGCAATGAGCAGTTCTTC.

This clone was recorded a few times. The chain employs TRBV3-1 (or the pseudogene TRBV3-2) and TRBJ2-6, with D possibly being TRBD1 (6 bases). The V and J ends lost 1 base and 0 bases respectively, with 28 bases between them. This CDR3 is 23 amino acids long. Germline V CDR1 and CDR2: LGHDT, YNNKEL (reference sequence). CDR3 sequence reads: CASSQVGTGHPWNPFSGANVLTF. CDR3 in DNA: TGTGCCAGCAGCCAAGTTGGAACAGGGCACCCTTGGAACCCTTTCTCTGGGGCCAACGTCCTGACTTTC.

This clone was picked up one time. This chain joins TRBV29-1 and TRBJ2-7; 7 bases match TRBD1. From germline, CDR1 is SQVTM and CDR2 ANQGSEA. The CDR3 covers 14 residues. V lost 6 bases, J lost 3 bases, and 11 bases stayed unmatched. This chain's CDR3 is CSVSSQGVLYEQYF. The CDR3 nucleotides are TGCAGCGTGTCGTCCCAGGGGGTCCTCTACGAGCAGTACTTC.

This chain links TRBV28 with TRBJ2-7; no definite D call. From germline, CDR1 is MDHEN and CDR2 SYDVKM. Trimming removed 7 bases at V and 2 bases at J, with 15 bases between. This CDR3 has 14 amino acids. CDR3 in amino acids: CASIPADLTYEQYF. DNA for the CDR3: TGTGCCAGCATACCCGCGGATCTTACCTACGAGCAGTACTTC.